This TCR beta chain is drawn from a study of tumor-infiltrating lymphocytes in primary liver carcinoma (dated by TCRdb to about 2017). Regarding the research as a whole: Between November 2015 and early 2016, about five patients in China with histopathologically diagnosed primary liver carcinoma had their tumors surgically resected. The five patients, three men and two women aged 30 to 69 years, had hepatocellular carcinoma (four) or combined HCC and intrahepatic cholangiocarcinoma (one). The five patients had tumors of stage T1-T3 N0M0, with maximum diameters ranging from about 4 to 11 cm. Roughly 3.5 to 8 million productive TCRbeta reads were obtained per sample, and no significant difference in read depth was found between tissue types. TCRbeta repertoire sequencing, expression microarrays and whole-exome sequencing were combined in the study across five regions of each liver tumor, with adjacent normal tissue and blood also included. A total of approximately 35 specimens from 5 patients, comprising some 25 tumor regions, 5 adjacent noncancerous liver tissues and 5 peripheral blood samples, were covered by TCRbeta repertoire sequencing. Repertoires from technical replicates were highly reproducible, with mean shared-clone rates roughly 0.87 and correlation coefficients above 0.98. The paper's findings and limits, for the study overall: Comparison of CD4+ and CD8+ T cell repertoires was precluded by the use of bulk unsorted samples. Compared with blood, tumors had a significantly larger share of the repertoire taken up by the top 250 clones (p = 0.039). Because sequencing covered only the TCR beta chain and unpaired alpha chains were not captured, true repertoire diversity is likely underestimated. Consistent with antigen-driven expansion, pairs of tumor regions showed higher repertoire overlap (mean roughly 35%) than either tumor-adjacent pairs (about 17%) or tumor-blood pairs (around 15%). Only a few patients were included in the study, and the authors note that the findings should be validated in a larger study.

Using a constant-region primer and ProtoScript II reverse transcriptase, TCRbeta-specific cDNA was reverse-transcribed from 500 ng total RNA. Three nested multiplex PCR rounds, following a slightly modified ARM-PCR procedure, were used to build the TCRbeta libraries. Each of the first two PCR rounds ran for approximately 10 cycles using multiplex TRBV1-TRBV30 forward primers together with a Cbeta reverse primer. A final 25-cycle PCR with Deep VentR polymerase added sample barcodes and Illumina adapters. Amplicons of 200-500 bp were gel-purified with a QIAquick gel extraction kit before sequencing. The TCRbeta amplicons were sequenced with 250-bp paired-end reads on an Illumina HiSeq 2500. On the study's bioinformatics: Reads were quality-trimmed with Trimmomatic v0.33, and paired reads were merged with FLASH v1.2.11 to recover full CDR3 sequences. V, D and J germline segments were assigned to the rearranged TCRbeta sequences using MiGEC v1.2.1b. Clonotype statistics and Shannon-Wiener diversity indices were computed with VDJtools v1.0.0. To cut down on sampling bias, every analysis after diversity analysis relied on just the 250 most abundant clonotypes from each sample. The public reads were reanalyzed by TCRdb: fastp trimming at Q25, MiXCR alignment, in-frame beta chains only. Each CDR3 protein gets just one entry, which takes the most common genes and DNA from the rows behind it. Clone size and V and J calls follow TCRdb, not the original study. The sample has hundreds of thousands of distinct CDR3 sequences on record, roughly 60% of them singletons. 9% of the sample is taken by the ten largest.

TRIzol reagent was used to extract blood RNA from unsorted whole blood, while the DNeasy Blood & Tissue kit provided the germline DNA. At the time of sampling, the patients were treatment-naive and had chronic HBV infection. Before surgery, approximately 4 milliliters of peripheral blood were collected into K2EDTA tubes. According to the germline V gene, CDR1 reads SGDLS and CDR2 reads YYNGEE. Trimming at the junction amounts to 4 bases on V and 6 bases on J, and the germline ends lie 20 bases apart. The CDR3, cysteine through phenylalanine, is 15 amino acids long. Only the CDR3 portion is preserved as DNA: 45 bases, with reading frame beginning at the first base. In regard to this clonotype: The antigen it recognizes is unknown. Base qualities are missing; no much larger clone stands one base away.

The rearranged chain carries TRBV9 and TRBJ2-7; no D gene can be assigned with confidence. The material sequenced was peripheral blood. This clonotype was obtained from a man aged 40-50 years with primary liver carcinoma and hepatitis B virus infection. The CDR3 here reads CASSRVNTLYGEQYF. At the DNA level, the sequence is TGTGCCAGCAGCCGCGTTAATACTCTCTATGGCGAGCAGTACTTC.